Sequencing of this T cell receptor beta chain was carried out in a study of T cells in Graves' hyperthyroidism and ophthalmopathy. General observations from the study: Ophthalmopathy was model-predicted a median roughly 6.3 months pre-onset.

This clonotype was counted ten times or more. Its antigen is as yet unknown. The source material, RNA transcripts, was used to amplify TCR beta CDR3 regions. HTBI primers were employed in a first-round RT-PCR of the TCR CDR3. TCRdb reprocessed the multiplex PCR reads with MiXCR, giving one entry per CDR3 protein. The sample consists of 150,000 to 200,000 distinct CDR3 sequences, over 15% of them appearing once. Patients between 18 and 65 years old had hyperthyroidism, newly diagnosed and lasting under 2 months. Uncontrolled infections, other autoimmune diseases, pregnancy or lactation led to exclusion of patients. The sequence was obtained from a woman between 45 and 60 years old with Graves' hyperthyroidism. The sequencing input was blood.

CDR3 amino acids: CASSANRVGGNTIYF. CDR3 bases: TGTGCCAGCAGTGCAAACAGGGTGGGCGGAAACACCATATATTTT. The J gene is TRBJ1-3, the V gene TRBV6-1, with TRBD1 as a possible D gene (6 bases). Trimming cost V 4 bases and J 4 bases, with 14 bases left between them. This CDR3 is built from 15 residues. Looked up from germline, CDR1 is MNHNS and CDR2 is SASEGT.